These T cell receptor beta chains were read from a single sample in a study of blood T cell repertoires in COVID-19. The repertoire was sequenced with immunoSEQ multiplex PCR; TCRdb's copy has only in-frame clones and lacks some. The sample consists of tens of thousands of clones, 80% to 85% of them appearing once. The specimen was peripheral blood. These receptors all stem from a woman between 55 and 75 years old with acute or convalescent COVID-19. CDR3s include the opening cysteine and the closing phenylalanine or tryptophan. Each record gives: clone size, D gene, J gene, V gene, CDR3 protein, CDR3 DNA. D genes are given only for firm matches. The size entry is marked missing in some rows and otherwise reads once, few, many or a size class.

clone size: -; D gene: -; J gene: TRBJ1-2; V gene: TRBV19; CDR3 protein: CASSPERQSYGYTF; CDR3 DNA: TGTGCCAGTAGTCCCGAGAGGCAGTCCTATGGCTACACCTTC
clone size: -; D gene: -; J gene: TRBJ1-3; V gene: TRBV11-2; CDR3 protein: CASSLVQGPFSGNTIYF; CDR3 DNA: TGTGCCAGCAGCTTAGTGCAGGGGCCATTCTCTGGAAACACCATATATTTT
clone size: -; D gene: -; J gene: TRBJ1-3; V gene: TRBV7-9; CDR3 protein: CASSLGGGGRSGNTIYF; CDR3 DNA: TGTGCCAGCAGCTTAGGGGGTGGAGGGCGCTCTGGAAACACCATATATTTT
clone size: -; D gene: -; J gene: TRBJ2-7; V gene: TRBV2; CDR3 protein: CASHRTTYEQYF; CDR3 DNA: TGTGCCAGCCACAGGACAACCTACGAGCAGTACTTC
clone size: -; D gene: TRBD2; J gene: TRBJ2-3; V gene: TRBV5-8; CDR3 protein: CASSLFFSAGVPDTQYF; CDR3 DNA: TGTGCCAGCAGCTTGTTCTTTTCGGCGGGGGTACCAGATACGCAGTATTTT
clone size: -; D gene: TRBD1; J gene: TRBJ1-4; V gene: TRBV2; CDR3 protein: CASMAGQGAEKLFF; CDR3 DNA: TGTGCCAGCATGGCAGGACAGGGGGCTGAAAAACTGTTTTTT
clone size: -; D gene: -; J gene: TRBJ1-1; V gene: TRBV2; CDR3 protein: CASSVNRVNTEAFF; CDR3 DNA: TGTGCCAGCAGTGTAAACAGGGTGAACACTGAAGCTTTCTTT
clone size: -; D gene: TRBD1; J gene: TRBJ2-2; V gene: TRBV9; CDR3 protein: CASSGKTGQGSTGELFF; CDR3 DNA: TGTGCCAGCAGCGGGAAAACGGGACAGGGGAGCACCGGGGAGCTGTTTTTT
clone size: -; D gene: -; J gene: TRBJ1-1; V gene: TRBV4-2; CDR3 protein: CASSQDKRPGEAFF; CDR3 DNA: TGTGCCAGCAGCCAAGATAAGAGGCCGGGTGAAGCTTTCTTT
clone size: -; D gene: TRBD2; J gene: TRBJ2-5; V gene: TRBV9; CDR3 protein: CASSVGLAGDLAGGETQYF; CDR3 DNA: TGTGCCAGCAGCGTCGGACTAGCGGGAGATCTAGCTGGTGGTGAGACCCAGTACTTC
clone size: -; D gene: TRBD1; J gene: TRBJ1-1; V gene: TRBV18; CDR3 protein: CASSLPGTGVSTEAFF; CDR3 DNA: TGTGCCAGCTCACTACCCGGGACAGGGGTTTCCACTGAAGCTTTCTTT
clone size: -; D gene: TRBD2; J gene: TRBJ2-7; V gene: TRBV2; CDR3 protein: CASNPTTSGSSYEQYF; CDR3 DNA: TGTGCCAGCAACCCTACGACTAGCGGGTCGTCCTACGAGCAGTACTTC
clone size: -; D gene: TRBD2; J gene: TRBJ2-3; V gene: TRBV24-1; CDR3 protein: CATSDRTSVTDTQYF; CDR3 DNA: TGTGCCACCAGTGACCGGACTAGCGTGACAGATACGCAGTATTTT
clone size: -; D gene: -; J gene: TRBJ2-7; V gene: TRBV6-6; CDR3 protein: CASSYGGQSYEQYF; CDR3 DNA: TGTGCCAGCAGTTATGGTGGACAGTCCTACGAGCAGTACTTC
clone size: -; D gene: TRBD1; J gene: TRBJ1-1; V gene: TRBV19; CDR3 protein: CASSHGQGYFGNTEAFF; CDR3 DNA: TGTGCCAGTAGTCATGGACAGGGGTATTTTGGGAACACTGAAGCTTTCTTT
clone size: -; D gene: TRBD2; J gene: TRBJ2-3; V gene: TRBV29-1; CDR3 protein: CSVAAGGSTDTQYF; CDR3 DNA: TGCAGCGTTGCCGCGGGAGGAAGCACAGATACGCAGTATTTT
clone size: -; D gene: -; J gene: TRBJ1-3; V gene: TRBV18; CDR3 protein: CASSVDSRNTIYF; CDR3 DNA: TGTGCCAGCTCAGTGGACAGTCGAAACACCATATATTTT
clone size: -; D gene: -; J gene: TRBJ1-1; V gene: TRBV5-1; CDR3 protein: CASSAKLIDTEAFF; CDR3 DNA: TGCGCCAGCAGCGCCAAACTCATAGACACTGAAGCTTTCTTT
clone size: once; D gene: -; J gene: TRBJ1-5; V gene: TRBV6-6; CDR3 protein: CASTQGYGNQPQHF; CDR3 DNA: TGTGCCAGTACCCAGGGGTATGGCAATCAGCCCCAGCATTTT
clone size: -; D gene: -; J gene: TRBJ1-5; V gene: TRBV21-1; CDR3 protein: CASGGQGKWNQPQHF; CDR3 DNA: TGTGCCAGTGGGGGACAGGGGAAATGGAATCAGCCCCAGCATTTT
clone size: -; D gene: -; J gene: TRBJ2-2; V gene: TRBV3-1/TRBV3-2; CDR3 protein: CASSQIQTGELFF; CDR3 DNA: TGTGCCAGCAGCCAAATACAGACCGGGGAGCTGTTTTTT
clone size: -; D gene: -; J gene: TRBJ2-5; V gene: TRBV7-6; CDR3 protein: CASSLLGGEDSQYF; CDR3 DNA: TGTGCCAGCAGCTTACTTGGGGGCGAGGATTCCCAGTACTTC
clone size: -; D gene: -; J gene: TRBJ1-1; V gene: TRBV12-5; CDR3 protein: CASGLGANTEAFF; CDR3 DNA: TGTGCTAGTGGCCTGGGAGCGAACACTGAAGCTTTCTTT
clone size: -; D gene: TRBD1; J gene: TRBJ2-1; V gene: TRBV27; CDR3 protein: CASSPGQVGYNEQFF; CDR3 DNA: TGTGCCAGCAGTCCTGGACAGGTGGGATACAATGAGCAGTTCTTC
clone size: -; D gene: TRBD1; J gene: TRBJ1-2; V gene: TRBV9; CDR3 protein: CASSGTGTGAWDYGYTF; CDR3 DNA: TGTGCCAGCAGCGGGACCGGGACAGGGGCTTGGGACTATGGCTACACCTTC
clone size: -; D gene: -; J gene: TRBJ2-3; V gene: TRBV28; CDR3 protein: CASSFLNHLGRTDTQYF; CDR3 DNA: TGTGCCAGCAGTTTCCTCAATCATTTGGGGCGCACAGATACGCAGTATTTT
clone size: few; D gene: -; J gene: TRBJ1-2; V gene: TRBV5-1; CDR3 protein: CASSPFGGVRTNYGYTF; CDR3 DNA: TGCGCCAGCAGTCCTTTTGGGGGGGTAAGGACTAACTATGGCTACACCTTC
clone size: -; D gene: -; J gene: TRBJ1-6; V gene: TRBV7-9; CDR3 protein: CASSLDMGSAPLHF; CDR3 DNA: TGTGCCAGCAGCTTAGATATGGGCTCGGCACCCCTCCACTTT
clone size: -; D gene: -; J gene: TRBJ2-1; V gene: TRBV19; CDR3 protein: CASRNKGTSQLNEQFF; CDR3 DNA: TGTGCCAGTAGAAATAAGGGGACTTCACAACTCAATGAGCAGTTCTTC
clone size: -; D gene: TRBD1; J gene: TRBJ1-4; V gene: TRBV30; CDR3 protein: CAWSSLLPGTGRQKLFF; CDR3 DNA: TGTGCCTGGAGTTCACTCCTCCCCGGGACAGGGAGGCAAAAACTGTTTTTT
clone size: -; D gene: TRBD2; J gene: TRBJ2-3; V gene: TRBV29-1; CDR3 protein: CSVALASGSTDTQYF; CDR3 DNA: TGCAGCGTTGCGTTGGCTAGCGGTAGCACAGATACGCAGTATTTT
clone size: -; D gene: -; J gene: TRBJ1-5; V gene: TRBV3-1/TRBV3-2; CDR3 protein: CASSSGIPGNQPQHF; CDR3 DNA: TGTGCCAGCAGCTCCGGGATTCCCGGAAATCAGCCCCAGCATTTT
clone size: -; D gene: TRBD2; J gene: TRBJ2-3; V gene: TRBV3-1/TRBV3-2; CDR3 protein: CASSPTSGGSRRTQYF; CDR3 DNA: TGTGCCAGCAGCCCAACTAGCGGGGGAAGTAGGAGAACGCAGTATTTT
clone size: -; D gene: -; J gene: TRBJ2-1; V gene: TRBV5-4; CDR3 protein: CASSLVTGLNEQFF; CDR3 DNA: TGTGCCAGCAGCTTGGTAACGGGGTTAAATGAGCAGTTCTTC
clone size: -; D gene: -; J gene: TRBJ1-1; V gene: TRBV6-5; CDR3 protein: CASSYSGRPNTEAFF; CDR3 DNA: TGTGCCAGCAGTTACTCCGGGAGGCCTAACACTGAAGCTTTCTTT
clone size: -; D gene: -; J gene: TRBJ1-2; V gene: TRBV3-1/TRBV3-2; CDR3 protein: CASSQGDSPFLGYTF; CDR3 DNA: TGTGCCAGCAGCCAAGGAGACAGCCCCTTTTTGGGCTACACCTTC
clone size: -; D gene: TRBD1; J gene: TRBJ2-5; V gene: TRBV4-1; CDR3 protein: CASSQVGTAQYF; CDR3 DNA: TGCGCCAGCAGCCAAGTGGGGACAGCCCAGTACTTC
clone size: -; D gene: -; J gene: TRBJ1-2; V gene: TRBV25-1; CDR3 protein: CASGAAGGGYTF; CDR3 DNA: TGTGCCAGCGGGGCCGCGGGGGGAGGCTACACCTTC
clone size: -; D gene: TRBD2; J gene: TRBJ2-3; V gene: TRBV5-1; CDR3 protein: CASSPGLAGGSTDTQYF; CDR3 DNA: TGCGCCAGCAGCCCCGGACTAGCGGGAGGTAGCACAGATACGCAGTATTTT
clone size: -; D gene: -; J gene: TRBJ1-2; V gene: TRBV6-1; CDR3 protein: CASSDPSGIPLYGYTF; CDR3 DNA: TGTGCCAGCAGTGACCCCTCCGGGATCCCCCTCTATGGCTACACCTTC
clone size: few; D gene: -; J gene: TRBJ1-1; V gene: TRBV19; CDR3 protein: CASSFREPNTEAFF; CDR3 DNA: TGTGCCAGTAGTTTCAGGGAACCGAACACTGAAGCTTTCTTT
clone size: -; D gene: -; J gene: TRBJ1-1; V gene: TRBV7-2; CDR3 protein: CASSSDQGWDTEAFF; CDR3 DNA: TGTGCCAGCAGCTCAGATCAGGGTTGGGACACTGAAGCTTTCTTT
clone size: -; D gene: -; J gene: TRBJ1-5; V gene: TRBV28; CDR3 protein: CASSPLRGSYSNQPQHF; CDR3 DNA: TGTGCCAGCAGTCCCCTCAGGGGCAGCTATAGCAATCAGCCCCAGCATTTT
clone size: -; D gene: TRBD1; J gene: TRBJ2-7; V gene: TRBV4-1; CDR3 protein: CASSTRDRSHEQYF; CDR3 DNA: TGCGCCAGCAGCACCCGGGACAGGAGCCACGAGCAGTACTTC
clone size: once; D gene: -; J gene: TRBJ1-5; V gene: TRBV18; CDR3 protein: CASSPANSGNQPQHF; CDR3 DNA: TGTGCCAGCTCACCAGCGAATTCAGGAAATCAGCCCCAGCATTTT
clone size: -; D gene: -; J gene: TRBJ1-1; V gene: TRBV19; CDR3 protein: CASSPPSMNTEAFF; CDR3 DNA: TGTGCCAGTAGTCCCCCCAGTATGAACACTGAAGCTTTCTTT
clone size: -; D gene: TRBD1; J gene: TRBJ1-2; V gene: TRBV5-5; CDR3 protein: CASSSGQGVSYGYTF; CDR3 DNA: TGTGCCAGCAGCTCGGGACAGGGGGTCAGCTATGGCTACACCTTC
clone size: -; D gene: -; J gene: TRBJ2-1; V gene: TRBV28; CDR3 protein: CASRSSGTFNNEQFF; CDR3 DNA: TGTGCCAGCAGGTCCTCCGGGACATTCAACAATGAGCAGTTCTTC
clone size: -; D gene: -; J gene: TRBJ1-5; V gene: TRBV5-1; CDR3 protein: CASSPGQTNQPQHF; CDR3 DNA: TGCGCCAGCAGCCCCGGACAGACCAATCAGCCCCAGCATTTT
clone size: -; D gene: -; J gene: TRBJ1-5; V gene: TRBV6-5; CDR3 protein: CASRQHSNQPQHF; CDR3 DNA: TGTGCCAGTCGACAGCATAGCAATCAGCCCCAGCATTTT
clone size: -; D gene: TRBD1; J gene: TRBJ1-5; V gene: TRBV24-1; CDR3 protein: CATSPGQGYNQPQHF; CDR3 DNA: TGTGCCACCAGCCCGGGACAGGGCTACAATCAGCCCCAGCATTTT
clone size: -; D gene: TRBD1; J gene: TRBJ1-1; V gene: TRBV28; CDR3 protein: CASSLFYLRDRVPNTEAFF; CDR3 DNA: TGTGCCAGCAGTTTATTTTATCTGCGGGACAGGGTTCCGAACACTGAAGCTTTCTTT
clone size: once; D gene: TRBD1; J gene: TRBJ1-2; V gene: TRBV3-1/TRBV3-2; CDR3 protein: CASSRTGVGYTF; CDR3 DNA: TGTGCCAGCAGCCGAACAGGGGTTGGCTACACCTTC
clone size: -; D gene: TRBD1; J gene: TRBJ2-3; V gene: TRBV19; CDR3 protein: CATRQGAFTDTQYF; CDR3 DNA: TGTGCCACCCGACAGGGGGCTTTCACAGATACGCAGTATTTT
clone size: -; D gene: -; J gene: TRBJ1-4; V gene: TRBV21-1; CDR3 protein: CASSLPTGGRKVNEKLFF; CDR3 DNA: TGTGCCAGCAGCCTACCGACAGGGGGCCGAAAGGTTAATGAAAAACTGTTTTTT
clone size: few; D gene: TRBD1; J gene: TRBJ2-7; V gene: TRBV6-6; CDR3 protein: CASRYGRQGRYDEQYF; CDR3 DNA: TGTGCCAGCAGGTACGGTCGACAGGGGAGGTACGACGAGCAGTACTTC
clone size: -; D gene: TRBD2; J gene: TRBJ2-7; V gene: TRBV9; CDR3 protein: CASSEGLAVNEQYF; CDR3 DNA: TGTGCCAGCAGCGAGGGACTAGCGGTTAACGAGCAGTACTTC
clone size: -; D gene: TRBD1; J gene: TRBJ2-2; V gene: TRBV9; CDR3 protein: CASTKGTGGGGTGELFF; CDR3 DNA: TGTGCCAGCACCAAAGGGACAGGGGGCGGCGGCACCGGGGAGCTGTTTTTT
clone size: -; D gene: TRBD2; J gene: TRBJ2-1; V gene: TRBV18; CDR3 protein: CASSPGALAGAGGEQFF; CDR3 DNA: TGTGCCAGCTCACCCGGGGCCTTAGCGGGGGCCGGAGGGGAGCAGTTCTTC